This TCR beta chain was obtained from a study of blood T cell repertoires in COVID-19. Overall study: Donors in the United States, Italy and Spain gave samples during acute or convalescent COVID-19.

Using immunoSEQ multiplex PCR, the repertoire was profiled, and TCRdb retains in-frame clones only, with some absent. The sample lists fewer than 250,000 clones, over 80% seen once, with about 3.3% in the top ten. Participants came from roughly 24 US areas, aged about 18 to 100 years. The germline gives CDR1 SNHLY, CDR2 FYNNEI. The CDR3 has 15 amino acids. The V end was cut by 5 bases, the J end by 3 bases, with 14 bases between. This receptor was taken from a woman aged 25-40 years who had been exposed to COVID-19. Sequencing used PBMCs or T cells enriched from blood (not recorded which). This chain joins TRBV2 and TRBJ2-1; no firm D call. Here the CDR3 DNA reads TGTGCCAGCAGTACCTCGGTTGGTAGCTACAATGAGCAGTTCTTC. Residues: CASSTSVGSYNEQFF.